This TCR beta chain was found in a study of T cell responses to AZD1222 COVID-19 vaccine. Sequencing was performed with immunoSEQ multiplex PCR; in TCRdb, only in-frame clones are kept and a portion is missing. The sample yields about 19,000 clones, 80% to 90% seen once. Trimming pared 11 bases from V and 0 bases from J, leaving 5 bases between. This CDR3 region has 11 residues. Germline V lookup: CDR1 MNHEY, CDR2 SMNVEV (reference sequence). The study pooled second doses at about 4 or about 12 weeks. This material consisted of peripheral blood, taken 28 days after the second AZD1222 dose. The receptor comes from an adult who received the AZD1222 COVID-19 vaccine. The chain is built from TRBV27 and TRBJ1-5; unclear D gene. CDR3 sequence: CAAGSNQPQHF. In DNA form, the CDR3 reads TGTGCCGCAGGTAGCAATCAGCCCCAGCATTTT.